This paragraph reports one TCR beta chain. TCR beta from blood CD8+ and CD4+ T cells was sequenced. V shed 4 bases, J shed 8 bases, and the junction held 6 bases outside the gene matches. CDR1 is SGDLS, CDR2 YYNGEE, per germline. The CDR3 totals 14 residues. These data originate in a study of CD8 T cells in Susac syndrome. After extraction with the RNeasy kit, about 0.5 to 1 ug of the RNA was reverse transcribed using random hexamers. Amplification of TCR beta CDR3 was carried out by immunoSEQ multiplex PCR, which covered 54 Vbeta and 13 Jbeta segments. MiXCR was run by TCRdb on the immunoSEQ multiplex PCR reads, yielding one entry per CDR3 protein. The profile shows 150,000 to 250,000 distinct CDR3 sequences, about 96% of them singletons.

This receptor was taken from a human donor with multiple sclerosis. What was sequenced was CD4+ T cells from PBMCs. V is TRBV9 and J is TRBJ1-4; 9 bases agree with TRBD1. The CDR3 spells CASSPGTGNEKLFF. For the CDR3, the DNA is TGTGCCAGCAGCCCCGGGACAGGGAACGAAAAACTGTTTTTT.